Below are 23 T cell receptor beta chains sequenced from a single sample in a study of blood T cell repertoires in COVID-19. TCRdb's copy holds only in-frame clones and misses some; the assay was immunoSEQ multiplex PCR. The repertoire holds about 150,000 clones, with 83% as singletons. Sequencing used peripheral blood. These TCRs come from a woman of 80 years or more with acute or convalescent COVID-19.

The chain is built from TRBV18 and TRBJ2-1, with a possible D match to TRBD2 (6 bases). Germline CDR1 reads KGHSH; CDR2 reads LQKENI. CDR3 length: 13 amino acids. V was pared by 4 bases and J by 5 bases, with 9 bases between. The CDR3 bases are TGTGCCAGCTCACTTAGCGGCAACAATGAGCAGTTCTTC. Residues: CASSLSGNNEQFF.

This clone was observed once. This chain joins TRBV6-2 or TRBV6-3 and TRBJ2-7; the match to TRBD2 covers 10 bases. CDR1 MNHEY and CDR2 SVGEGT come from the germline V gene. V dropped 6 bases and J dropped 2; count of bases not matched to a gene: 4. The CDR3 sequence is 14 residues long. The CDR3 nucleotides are TGTGCCAGCAGCAGGACTAGCGGACCCTACGAGCAGTACTTC. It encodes CASSRTSGPYEQYF.

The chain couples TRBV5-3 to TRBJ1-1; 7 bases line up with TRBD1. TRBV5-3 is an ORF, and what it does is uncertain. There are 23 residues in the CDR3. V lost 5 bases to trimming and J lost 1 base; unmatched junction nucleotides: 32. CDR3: CARSYSANETPQTGQRKNTEAFF. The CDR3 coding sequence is TGTGCCAGAAGTTATTCGGCGAACGAGACCCCGCAGACGGGACAGCGGAAGAACACTGAAGCTTTCTTT.

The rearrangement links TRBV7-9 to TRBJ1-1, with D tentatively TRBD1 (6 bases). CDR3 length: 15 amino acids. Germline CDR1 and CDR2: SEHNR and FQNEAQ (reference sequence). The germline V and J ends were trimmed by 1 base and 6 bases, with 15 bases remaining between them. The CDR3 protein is CASSLGPGVSAEAFF. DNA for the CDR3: TGTGCCAGCAGCTTAGGTCCAGGGGTCAGCGCTGAAGCTTTCTTT.

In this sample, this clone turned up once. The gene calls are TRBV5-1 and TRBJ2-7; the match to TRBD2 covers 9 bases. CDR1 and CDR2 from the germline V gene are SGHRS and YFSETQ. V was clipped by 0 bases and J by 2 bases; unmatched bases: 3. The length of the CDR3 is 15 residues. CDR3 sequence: CASSLDPSGAYEQYF. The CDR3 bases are TGCGCCAGCAGCTTGGATCCTAGCGGGGCCTACGAGCAGTACTTC.

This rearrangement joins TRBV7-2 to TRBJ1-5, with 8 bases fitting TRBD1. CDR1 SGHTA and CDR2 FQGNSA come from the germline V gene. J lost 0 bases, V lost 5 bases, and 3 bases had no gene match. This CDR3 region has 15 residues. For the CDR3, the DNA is TGTGCCAGCAGCAGGACAGGGAATAGCAATCAGCCCCAGCATTTT. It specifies CASSRTGNSNQPQHF.

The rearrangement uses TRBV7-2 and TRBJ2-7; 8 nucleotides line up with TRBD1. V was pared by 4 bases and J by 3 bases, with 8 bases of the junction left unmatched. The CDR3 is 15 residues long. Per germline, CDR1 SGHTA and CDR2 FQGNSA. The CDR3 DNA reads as TGTGCCAGCAGCTACGGGACAGGACAACTCTACGAGCAGTACTTC. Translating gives CASSYGTGQLYEQYF.

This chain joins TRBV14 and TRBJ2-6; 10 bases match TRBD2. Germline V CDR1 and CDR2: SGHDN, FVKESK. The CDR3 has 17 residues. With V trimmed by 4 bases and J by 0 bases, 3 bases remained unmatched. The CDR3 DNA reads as TGTGCCAGCAGCCGAGCGGGGGGGACCTCTGGGGCCAACGTCCTGACTTTC. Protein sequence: CASSRAGGTSGANVLTF.

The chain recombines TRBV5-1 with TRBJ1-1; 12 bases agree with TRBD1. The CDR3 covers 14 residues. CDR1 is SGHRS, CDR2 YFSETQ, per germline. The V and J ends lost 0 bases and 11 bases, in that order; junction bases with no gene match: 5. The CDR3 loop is CASSLEGQGAVAFF. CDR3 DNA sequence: TGCGCCAGCAGCTTGGAGGGACAGGGGGCTGTCGCTTTCTTT.

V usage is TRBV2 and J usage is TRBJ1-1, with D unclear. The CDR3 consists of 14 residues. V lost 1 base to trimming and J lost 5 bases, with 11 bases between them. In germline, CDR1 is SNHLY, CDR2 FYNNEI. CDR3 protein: CASSEVRGWTEAFF. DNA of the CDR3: TGTGCCAGCAGTGAAGTGCGGGGTTGGACTGAAGCTTTCTTT.

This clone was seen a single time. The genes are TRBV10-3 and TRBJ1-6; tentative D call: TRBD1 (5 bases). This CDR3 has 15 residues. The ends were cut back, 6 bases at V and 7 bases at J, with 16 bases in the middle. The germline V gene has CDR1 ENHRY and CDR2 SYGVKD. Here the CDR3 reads CAIRGGGVENSPLHF. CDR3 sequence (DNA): TGTGCCATCAGGGGGGGAGGGGTGGAAAATTCACCCCTCCACTTT.

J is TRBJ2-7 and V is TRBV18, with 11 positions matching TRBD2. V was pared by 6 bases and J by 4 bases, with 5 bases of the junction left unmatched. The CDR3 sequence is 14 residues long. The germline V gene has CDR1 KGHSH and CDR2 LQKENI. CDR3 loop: CASSPSGRQYEQYF. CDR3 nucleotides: TGTGCCAGCTCCCCTAGCGGGAGGCAATACGAGCAGTACTTC.

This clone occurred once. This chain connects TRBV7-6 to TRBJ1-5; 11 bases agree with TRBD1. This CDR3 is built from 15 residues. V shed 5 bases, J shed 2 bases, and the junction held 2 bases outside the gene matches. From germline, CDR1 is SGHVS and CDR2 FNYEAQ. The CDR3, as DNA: TGTGCCAGCAGCGAGGGACAGGGGGGCAATCAGCCCCAGCATTTT. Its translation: CASSEGQGGNQPQHF.

The CDR3 region is CASSITGTNQPQHF. CDR3 bases: TGTGCCAGTAGTATAACAGGTACTAATCAGCCCCAGCATTTT. The chain employs TRBV19 and TRBJ1-5; a weak D match, TRBD1 (5 bases). Germline V gene sequence: CDR1 LNHDA, CDR2 SQIVND (reference sequence). The CDR3 has 14 residues. Trimming removed 2 bases at V and 4 bases at J, with 9 bases between. Variable domain in full (rest from reference TRBV19 and TRBJ1-5): DGGITQSPKYLFRKEGQNVTLSCEQNLNHDAMYWYRQDPGQGLRLIYYSQIVNDFQKGDIAEGYSVSREKKESFPLTVTSAQKNPTAFYLCASSITGTNQPQHFGDGTRLSIL.

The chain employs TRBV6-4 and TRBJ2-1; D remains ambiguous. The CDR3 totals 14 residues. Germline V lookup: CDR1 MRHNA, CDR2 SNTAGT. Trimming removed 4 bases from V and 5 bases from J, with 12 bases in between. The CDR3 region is CASSVGGENNEQFF. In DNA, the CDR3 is TGTGCCAGCAGTGTTGGCGGAGAGAACAATGAGCAGTTCTTC.

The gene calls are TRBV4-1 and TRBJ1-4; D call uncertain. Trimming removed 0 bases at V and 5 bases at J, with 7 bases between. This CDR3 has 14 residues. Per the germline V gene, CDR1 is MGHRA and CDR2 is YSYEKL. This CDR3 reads CASSQDNGNEKLFF. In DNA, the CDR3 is TGCGCCAGCAGCCAAGATAATGGCAATGAAAAACTGTTTTTT.

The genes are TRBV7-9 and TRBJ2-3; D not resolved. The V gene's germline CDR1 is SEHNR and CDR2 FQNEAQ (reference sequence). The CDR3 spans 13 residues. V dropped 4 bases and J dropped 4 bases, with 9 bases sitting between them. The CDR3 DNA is TGTGCCAGCAGCTCCCCTCCCGCAGATACGCAGTATTTT. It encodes CASSSPPADTQYF.

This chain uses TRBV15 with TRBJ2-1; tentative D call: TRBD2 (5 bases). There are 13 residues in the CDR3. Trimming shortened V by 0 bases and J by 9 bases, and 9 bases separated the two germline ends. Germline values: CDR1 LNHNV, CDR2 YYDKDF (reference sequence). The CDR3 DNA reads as TGTGCCACCAGCAGAGATCTTGAGGGTGAGCAGTTCTTC. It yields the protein CATSRDLEGEQFF.

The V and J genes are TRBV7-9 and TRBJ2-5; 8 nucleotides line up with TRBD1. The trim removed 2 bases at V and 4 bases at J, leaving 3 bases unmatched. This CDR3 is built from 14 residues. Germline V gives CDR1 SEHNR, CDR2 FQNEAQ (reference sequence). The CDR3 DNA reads TGTGCCAGCAGCTTAAGGACAGGGACAGAGACCCAGTACTTC. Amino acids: CASSLRTGTETQYF.

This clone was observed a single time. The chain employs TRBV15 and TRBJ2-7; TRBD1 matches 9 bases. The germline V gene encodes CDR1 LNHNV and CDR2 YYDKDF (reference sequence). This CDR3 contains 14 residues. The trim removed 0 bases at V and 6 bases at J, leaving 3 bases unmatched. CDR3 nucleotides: TGTGCCACCAGCAGAGATCGGACAGGGGCCGAGCAGTACTTC. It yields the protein CATSRDRTGAEQYF.

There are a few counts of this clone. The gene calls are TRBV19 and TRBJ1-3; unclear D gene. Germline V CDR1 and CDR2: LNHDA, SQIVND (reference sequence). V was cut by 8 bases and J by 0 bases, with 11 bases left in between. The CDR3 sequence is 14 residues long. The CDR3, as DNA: TGTGCCAGTGGGTCCGGGTACTCTGGAAACACCATATATTTT. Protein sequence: CASGSGYSGNTIYF.

Here the CDR3 DNA reads TGTGCCAGCAGCCACCCTCTCGTGGGGGGACGCACAGATACGCAGTATTTT. Amino acids: CASSHPLVGGRTDTQYF. V gene TRBV3-1 (or the pseudogene TRBV3-2) combines with J gene TRBJ2-3, with a weak D call TRBD2 (6 bases). The V end was cut by 3 bases, the J end by 1 base, with 17 bases between. This CDR3 spans 17 amino acids. Germline V gene lookup returns CDR1 LGHDT and CDR2 YNNKEL (reference sequence).

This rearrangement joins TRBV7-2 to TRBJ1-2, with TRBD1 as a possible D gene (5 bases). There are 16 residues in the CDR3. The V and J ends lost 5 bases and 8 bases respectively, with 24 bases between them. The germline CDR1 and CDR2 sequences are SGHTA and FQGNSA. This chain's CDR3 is CASSRPNPDKGLGYTF. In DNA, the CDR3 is TGTGCCAGCAGCAGACCGAACCCGGACAAGGGCTTGGGCTACACCTTC.